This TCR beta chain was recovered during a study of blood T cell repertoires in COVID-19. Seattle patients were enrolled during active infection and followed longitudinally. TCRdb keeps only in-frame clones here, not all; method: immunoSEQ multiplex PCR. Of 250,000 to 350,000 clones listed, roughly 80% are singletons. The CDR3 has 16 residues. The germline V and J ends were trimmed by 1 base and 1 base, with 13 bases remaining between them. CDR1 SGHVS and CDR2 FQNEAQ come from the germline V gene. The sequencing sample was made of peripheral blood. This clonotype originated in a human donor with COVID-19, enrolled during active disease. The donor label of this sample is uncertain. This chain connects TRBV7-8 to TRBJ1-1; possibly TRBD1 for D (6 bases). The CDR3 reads CASSLGVGAQNTEAFF. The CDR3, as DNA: TGTGCCAGCAGCTTAGGGGTGGGGGCCCAGAACACTGAAGCTTTCTTT.